This TCR beta chain comes out of a study of blood T cell repertoires in COVID-19. In the original workflow: Amplification from reference gene primers served as the basis for estimated nucleated cell counts. Repertoires were generated with immunoSEQ multiplex PCR, while TCRdb's copy carries only in-frame clones and drops some. The V and J calls and the clone size are those of that table, but D and trimming were determined from the DNA. Of 200,000 to 250,000 clones detected, 88% appear once; the ten largest clones hold about 4%. This CDR3 spans 13 amino acids. Germline CDR1 is SGHKS and CDR2 is YYEKEE (reference sequence). Between the trimmed V and J ends, which lost 1 base and 0 bases, there was a span of 5 bases.

Sequencing was performed on PBMCs or T cells enriched from blood (not recorded which). The chain is built from TRBV5-5 and TRBJ2-7; no firm D call. This clonotype originated in a woman under 40 who had been exposed to COVID-19. Here the CDR3 reads CASSLYNSYEQYF. The CDR3 DNA sequence: TGTGCCAGCAGCTTGTACAACTCCTACGAGCAGTACTTC.